Sequencing of this T cell receptor (beta chain) was carried out in a study of blood T cell repertoires in COVID-19. Germline V gene sequence: CDR1 LNHNV, CDR2 YYDKDF (reference sequence). The CDR3 has 15 residues. V trimming: 0 bases; J trimming: 4 bases; junction bases outside the gene matches: 3. The protocol was immunoSEQ multiplex PCR, while the TCRdb copy is restricted to in-frame clones and leaves out a portion. Here the sample spans about 240,000 clones, approximately 86% being singletons. What was sequenced was PBMCs or T cells enriched from blood (not recorded which). The rearrangement links TRBV15 to TRBJ2-7; 10 bases fit TRBD1. This clonotype was obtained from a woman in her 30s with acute COVID-19. CDR3 sequence reads: CATSRDRDRGYEQYF. In DNA, the CDR3 is TGTGCCACCAGCAGAGATCGGGACAGGGGATACGAGCAGTACTTC.